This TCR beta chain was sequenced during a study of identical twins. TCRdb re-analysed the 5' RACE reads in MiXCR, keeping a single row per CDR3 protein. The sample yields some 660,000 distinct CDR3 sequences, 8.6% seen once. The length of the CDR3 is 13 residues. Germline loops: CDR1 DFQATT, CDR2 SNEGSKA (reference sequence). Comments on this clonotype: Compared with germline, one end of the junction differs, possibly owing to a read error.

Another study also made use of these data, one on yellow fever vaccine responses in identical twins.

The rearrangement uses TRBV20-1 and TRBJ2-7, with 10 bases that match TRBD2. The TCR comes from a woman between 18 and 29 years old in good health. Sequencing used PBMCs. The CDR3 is CSAGLAVSFEQYF. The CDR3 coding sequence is TGCAGTGCTGGACTAGCGGTTTCCTTCGAGCAGTACTTC.